The 7 T cell receptor beta chains below all came from one sample that was sequenced in a study of CD8 T cells in Susac syndrome. With random hexamers, reverse transcription was performed on 0.5 to 1 ug of RNA. TCRdb reprocessed the immunoSEQ multiplex PCR reads via MiXCR and lists one record per CDR3 protein. Among some 140,000 distinct CDR3 sequences listed, approximately 79% were seen once. The material sequenced was CD8+ T cells from PBMCs. The receptors here all came from a human donor with multiple sclerosis.

The chain joins TRBV6-5 to TRBJ1-2; D call uncertain. The V gene lost 7 bases and the J gene lost 7 bases, with 19 bases spanning the gap. From germline, CDR1 is MNHEY and CDR2 SVGAGI. This CDR3 has 14 amino acids. CDR3 sequence (DNA): TGTGCCAGCACCCCGTTCGGAAGATTCTCTGGCTACACCTTC. It yields the protein CASTPFGRFSGYTF.

The chain is built from TRBV7-2 and TRBJ2-3, with a tentative D call TRBD2 (6 bases). Per the germline V gene, CDR1 is SGHTA and CDR2 is FQGNSA. The V end was cut by 0 bases, the J end by 5 bases, with 18 bases between. This CDR3 has 17 residues. The chain's CDR3 is CASSLARPGVNGDTQYF. For the CDR3, the DNA is TGTGCCAGCAGCTTAGCTAGACCGGGAGTTAATGGAGATACGCAGTATTTT.

This chain connects TRBV6-2 or TRBV6-3 to TRBJ2-3; D is unclear. Deletions cut 2 bases from V and 7 bases from J, with 16 bases between. The CDR3 loop spans 15 amino acids. CDR1 and CDR2 from the germline V gene are MNHEY and SVGEGT. The CDR3 reads CASSYPAGSLNTQYF. The CDR3 coding sequence is TGTGCCAGCAGTTACCCAGCAGGATCCTTAAATACGCAGTATTTT.

The chain couples TRBV30 to TRBJ1-1; unclear D gene. The germline CDR1 and CDR2 sequences are GTSNPN and SVGIG (reference sequence). V was clipped by 0 bases and J by 0 bases, with 5 bases between them. This CDR3 contains 13 residues. The CDR3 loop is CAWSVSVNTEAFF. The DNA of the CDR3 is TGTGCCTGGAGTGTGTCGGTGAACACTGAAGCTTTCTTT.

The J gene is TRBJ1-2, the V gene TRBV13, with D hard to call. Germline-derived CDR1 and CDR2 are PRHDT and FYEKMQ (reference sequence). This CDR3 has 13 amino acids. V was clipped by 3 bases and J by 3 bases, with 8 bases between them. The CDR3 sequence: CASSFEGYYGYTF. CDR3 bases: TGTGCCAGCAGCTTCGAAGGTTACTATGGCTACACCTTC.

J is TRBJ1-1 and V is TRBV6-6, with D possibly TRBD1 on 6 matching bases. This CDR3 is built from 14 residues. V was clipped by 0 bases and J by 7 bases, with 12 bases between them. Germline V gene lookup returns CDR1 MNHNY and CDR2 SVGAGI (reference sequence). The CDR3 loop is CASSYSSGHYEAFF. The CDR3 region has the DNA TGTGCCAGCAGTTACTCGTCGGGACACTATGAAGCTTTCTTT.

V is TRBV24-1 and J is TRBJ2-1; D might be TRBD1 (6 bases). V was cut by 5 bases and J by 3 bases, with 13 bases left in between. In germline, CDR1 is KGHDR, CDR2 SFDVKD. This CDR3 has 15 amino acids. The CDR3 bases are TGTGCCACCAGTGCAGGGACACCATACTACAATGAGCAGTTCTTC. As protein: CATSAGTPYYNEQFF.